The 18 T cell receptor beta chains reported below all come from one sample, sequenced in a study of blood T cell repertoires in COVID-19. TCRdb keeps only in-frame clones here, not all; method: immunoSEQ multiplex PCR. The table includes tens of thousands of clones, about 80% detected once. Sample: peripheral blood. The receptors originated from a human donor in a cohort sampled during active COVID-19.

In this sample, this clone turned up a few times. The rearrangement joins TRBV2 to TRBJ1-5, with a tentative D call TRBD1 (6 bases). V shed 2 bases and J shed 4 bases, with 12 bases lying between them. The CDR3 sequence is 15 residues long. Germline V gives CDR1 SNHLY, CDR2 FYNNEI. The CDR3 DNA is TGTGCCAGCAGTGAATTAGGGGGACCTAATCAGCCCCAGCATTTT. Translation: CASSELGGPNQPQHF.

This clone was counted between two and nine times. V and J are TRBV5-4 and TRBJ2-2; TRBD1 matches at 9 bases. The CDR3 covers 15 residues. The germline CDR1 and CDR2 sequences are SGHNT and YYREEE (reference sequence). The ends lost 1 base at V and 3 bases at J; junction bases unmatched: 1. The CDR3 nucleotides read TGTGCCAGCAGCTTGCGGGACAGGGACACCGGGGAGCTGTTTTTT. This codes for CASSLRDRDTGELFF.

This clone was seen a handful of times. The chain is built from TRBV2 and TRBJ2-2; D is unclear. Germline V lookup: CDR1 SNHLY, CDR2 FYNNEI. The CDR3 sequence is 13 residues long. Trimming stripped 8 bases from V and 8 bases from J, with 15 bases between. The DNA for the CDR3 is TGTGCCAGCCGCTGGAGCGAAGCAGGGGAGCTGTTTTTT. Translation: CASRWSEAGELFF.

The chain recombines TRBV6-5 with TRBJ1-3; possibly TRBD1 for D (5 bases). The CDR3 sequence is 15 residues long. V dropped 3 bases and J dropped 2 bases, with 11 bases sitting between them. The germline V gene encodes CDR1 MNHEY and CDR2 SVGAGI. In nucleotides, the CDR3 is TGTGCCAGCAGTTATTCAGGGTCTACTGGAAACACCATATATTTT. It is translated as CASSYSGSTGNTIYF.

V usage is TRBV29-1 and J usage is TRBJ2-5; 7 positions match TRBD2. This CDR3 is 14 amino acids long. Per germline, CDR1 SQVTM and CDR2 ANQGSEA. Trimming took 3 bases from V and 5 from J; bases not matched to a gene: 9. The CDR3 DNA is TGCAGCGTTGAGGTTGCGGGAGTGCGGGAGACCCAGTACTTC. Translation: CSVEVAGVRETQYF.

This clone was found once. The gene calls are TRBV7-6 and TRBJ1-2, with D possibly matching TRBD1 (5 bases). Germline V gene sequence: CDR1 SGHVS, CDR2 FNYEAQ. V shed 7 bases and J shed 6 bases, with 27 bases lying between them. CDR3 length equals 17 residues. CDR3 protein: CASTSRAGGSSPHGYTF. The CDR3 DNA reads as TGTGCCAGCACCTCACGGGCGGGGGGGTCCTCCCCCCATGGCTACACCTTC.

This clone appeared a single time. The rearrangement joins TRBV7-2 to TRBJ2-3; 9 positions agree with TRBD2. This CDR3 is built from 16 residues. Trimming at V came to 4 bases and at J to 9 bases, leaving 14 bases not matched to a gene. Germline loops: CDR1 SGHTA, CDR2 FQGNSA. CDR3 in amino acids: CASSSVGAGGPKTQYF. CDR3 coding DNA: TGTGCCAGCAGCTCCGTAGGCGCGGGAGGGCCAAAGACGCAGTATTTT.

The genes are TRBV10-3 and TRBJ1-5; maybe TRBD1 (5 bases). The CDR3 covers 15 residues. Germline V gene data show CDR1 as ENHRY and CDR2 as SYGVKD. Trimming took off 3 bases at V and 5 bases at J, with 14 bases between the two ends. The chain's CDR3 is CAISDPQVTDQPQHF. The CDR3 DNA sequence: TGTGCCATCAGTGACCCACAGGTTACTGATCAGCCCCAGCATTTT.

The chain carries TRBV6-5 and TRBJ2-7; possible D gene TRBD2, 6 bases. The length of the CDR3 is 15 residues. Germline CDR1 MNHEY, CDR2 SVGAGI. Trimming shortened V by 6 bases and J by 0 bases, and 15 bases separated the two germline ends. The DNA of the CDR3 is TGTGCCAGCAGAGCGCCGGGACTTACCTCCTACGAGCAGTACTTC. Its protein product is CASRAPGLTSYEQYF.

V usage is TRBV11-2 and J usage is TRBJ1-1; maybe TRBD1 (5 bases). Germline lookup yields CDR1 SGHAT and CDR2 FQNNGV. This CDR3 is built from 13 residues. V lost 5 bases to trimming and J lost 1 base, with 8 bases between them. The CDR3 DNA follows: TGTGCCAGCAGCCGCGGACAGAACACTGAAGCTTTCTTT. As protein: CASSRGQNTEAFF.

The chain carries TRBV2 and TRBJ2-3; TRBD1 agrees at 11 bases. The CDR3 consists of 15 residues. The germline V gene encodes CDR1 SNHLY and CDR2 FYNNEI. With V trimmed by 6 bases and J by 3 bases, 5 bases remained unmatched. The CDR3 loop is CASRYGTGGTDTQYF. The CDR3 DNA reads as TGTGCCAGCAGATACGGGACAGGGGGTACAGATACGCAGTATTTT.

V usage is TRBV6-1 and J usage is TRBJ1-1; D is uncertain. There are 13 residues in the CDR3. Germline V gives CDR1 MNHNS, CDR2 SASEGT. The germline V and J ends were trimmed by 1 base and 4 bases, with 7 bases remaining between them. The CDR3 region has the DNA TGTGCCAGCAGTGAAGAACGGGGCACTGAAGCTTTCTTT. Translation gives CASSEERGTEAFF.

V usage is TRBV19 and J usage is TRBJ2-7; 10 bases are shared with TRBD2. The germline V gene has CDR1 LNHDA and CDR2 SQIVND (reference sequence). The CDR3 runs 15 residues. Unmatched junction bases numbered 9, after V lost 6 bases and J lost 4 bases. Here the CDR3 reads CASSNPSGSTYEQYF. In DNA form, the CDR3 reads TGTGCCAGTAGCAATCCTAGCGGGAGTACTTACGAGCAGTACTTC.

This sequence joins TRBV5-4 and TRBJ2-3, with 7 bases identical to TRBD2. Germline V lookup: CDR1 SGHNT, CDR2 YYREEE (reference sequence). J lost 1 base, V lost 2 bases, and 4 bases had no gene match. The CDR3 spans 15 residues. CDR3: CASSFRLAGTDTQYF. The CDR3 bases are TGTGCCAGCAGCTTCCGGCTAGCGGGCACAGATACGCAGTATTTT.

The chain uses TRBV6-5 and TRBJ2-1; the match to TRBD2 covers 8 bases. This CDR3 has 16 residues. V lost 4 bases, J lost 0 bases, and 5 bases stayed unmatched. Germline CDR1 is MNHEY and CDR2 is SVGAGI. This chain's CDR3 is CASSSSGFYSYNEQFF. The CDR3 nucleotides read TGTGCCAGCAGTTCTAGCGGGTTCTACTCCTACAATGAGCAGTTCTTC.

This clone was recorded a few times. The chain employs TRBV6-2 or TRBV6-3 and TRBJ1-6; 8 positions match TRBD1. Trimming took 4 bases from V and 7 from J; bases not matched to a gene: 9. The germline gives CDR1 MNHEY, CDR2 SVGEGT. The CDR3 is 16 residues long. The CDR3 region has the DNA TGTGCCAGCAGTTTCCCAGACAGGGGTCCCAATTCACCCCTCCACTTT. Translation gives CASSFPDRGPNSPLHF.

The rearrangement links TRBV5-5 to TRBJ2-1; D is perhaps TRBD2 (6 bases). Trimming took 0 bases from V and 15 from J, leaving 19 bases between them. Germline V gene lookup returns CDR1 SGHKS and CDR2 YYEKEE (reference sequence). This CDR3 contains 14 residues. CDR3 nucleotides: TGTGCCAGCAGCTTGGCCGGCCTGGAGGGAGTCACGTTCTTC. Amino acid sequence: CASSLAGLEGVTFF.

This clone showed up just a few times. This chain connects TRBV7-3 to TRBJ1-1; D gene unclear. Trimming left V 2 bases short and J 0 bases short, with 10 bases between. The length of the CDR3 is 15 residues. Per germline, CDR1 SGHTA and CDR2 FQGTGA. The CDR3 sequence is CASSLDGQVNTEAFF. The CDR3 DNA reads TGTGCCAGCAGCTTAGATGGGCAAGTGAACACTGAAGCTTTCTTT.